A single sample is the source of the 9 T cell receptor beta chains below, sequenced in a study of cytotoxic CD8 clonotypes in ibrutinib-treated CLL. Data came from immunoSEQ multiplex PCR; TCRdb stores just in-frame clones and leaves some out. The sample yields approximately 300,000 clones, more than 65% seen once. The sample was PBMCs, taken before ibrutinib treatment. These receptors were obtained from a human donor with chronic lymphocytic leukemia.

As to this clone: The sample holds other DNA sequences that translate to the same CDR3. The J gene is TRBJ2-3, the V gene TRBV2; no firm D call. CDR1 SNHLY and CDR2 FYNNEI come from the germline V gene. This CDR3 contains 12 residues. Trimming shortened V by 4 bases and J by 2 bases, and 4 bases separated the two germline ends. This CDR3 is CASSVDTDTQYF. DNA for the CDR3: TGTGCCAGCAGTGTAGACACAGATACGCAGTATTTT.

The chain joins TRBV5-1 to TRBJ2-3, with 9 bases aligning to TRBD2. The CDR3 extends over 15 amino acids. Germline V CDR1 and CDR2: SGHRS, YFSETQ. The J segment lost 4 bases and the V segment lost 1 base, leaving 4 bases of the junction unmatched. The CDR3 DNA sequence: TGCGCCAGCAGCTTGAGCGGGAGGACGGCAGATACGCAGTATTTT. This gives the protein CASSLSGRTADTQYF.

The chain employs TRBV29-1 and TRBJ2-4; 7 nucleotides line up with TRBD2. J was trimmed by 5 bases and V by 3 bases; bases with no gene match: 7. The germline V gene has CDR1 SQVTM and CDR2 ANQGSEA. This CDR3 is 14 amino acids long. This chain's CDR3 is CSVDEGLAENIQYF. The DNA of the CDR3 is TGCAGCGTTGACGAAGGGCTAGCGGAAAACATTCAGTACTTC. The full variable domain, completed using reference TRBV29-1 and TRBJ2-4, is SAVISQKPSRDICQRGTSLTIQCQVDSQVTMMFWYRQQPGQSLTLIATANQGSEATYESGFVIDKFPISRPNLTFSTLTVSNMSPEDSSIYLCSVDEGLAENIQYFGAGTRLSVL.

The chain uses TRBV5-1 and TRBJ2-1; 9 bases map to TRBD2. After removal of 2 bases from V and 3 bases from J, the junction contained 3 bases not matched to a gene. The CDR3 runs to 15 residues. Germline V lookup: CDR1 SGHRS, CDR2 YFSETQ. The CDR3 loop is CASSFSGRDYNEQFF. The CDR3 DNA is TGCGCCAGCAGCTTTAGCGGGAGAGACTACAATGAGCAGTTCTTC.

The CDR3 sequence is CAISEGREYEQYF. In DNA, the CDR3 is TGTGCCATCAGTGAGGGCAGAGAGTACGAGCAGTACTTC. This rearrangement joins TRBV10-3 to TRBJ2-7; unclear D gene. The ends were cut back, 2 bases at V and 4 bases at J, with 9 bases in the middle. The CDR3 has 13 amino acids. The V gene's germline CDR1 is ENHRY and CDR2 SYGVKD.

The J gene is TRBJ2-7, the V gene TRBV5-4; possibly TRBD2 for D (6 bases). The CDR3 is made up of 13 amino acids. Trimming removed 5 bases at V and 1 base at J, with 10 bases between. From germline, CDR1 is SGHNT and CDR2 YYREEE (reference sequence). CDR3 DNA sequence: TGTGCCAGCAGGCCGGCGGGGTCCTACGAGCAGTACTTC. It encodes CASRPAGSYEQYF.

The chain is built from TRBV6-5 and TRBJ2-7, with D possibly called TRBD1 or TRBD2 (6 bases each). V was clipped by 7 bases and J by 3 bases, with 13 bases between them. Germline CDR1 is MNHEY and CDR2 is SVGAGI. The CDR3 loop spans 13 amino acids. As DNA, the CDR3 is TGTGCCAGCACAGGGGAGGCGGGCTACGAGCAGTACTTC. It yields the protein CASTGEAGYEQYF.

The rearrangement uses TRBV11-3 and TRBJ2-6; D may correspond to TRBD1 or TRBD2 (5 bases each). V gave up 5 bases and J gave up 0 bases, with 8 bases separating them. Germline CDR1 is SGHNT and CDR2 is YENEEA. The CDR3 runs to 15 residues. CDR3 protein: CASSTGTSGANVLTF. CDR3 nucleotides: TGTGCCAGCAGCACCGGGACCTCTGGGGCCAACGTCCTGACTTTC.

This clone occurred a few times. The chain links TRBV6-1 to TRBJ1-1, with 8 bases aligning to TRBD1. V dropped 6 bases and J dropped 2; count of bases not matched to a gene: 8. The germline gives CDR1 MNHNS, CDR2 SASEGT. CDR3 size: 15 residues. In DNA form, the CDR3 reads TGTGCCAGCAGCGCGACAGGGGTGGGTAACACTGAAGCTTTCTTT. Translating it yields CASSATGVGNTEAFF.